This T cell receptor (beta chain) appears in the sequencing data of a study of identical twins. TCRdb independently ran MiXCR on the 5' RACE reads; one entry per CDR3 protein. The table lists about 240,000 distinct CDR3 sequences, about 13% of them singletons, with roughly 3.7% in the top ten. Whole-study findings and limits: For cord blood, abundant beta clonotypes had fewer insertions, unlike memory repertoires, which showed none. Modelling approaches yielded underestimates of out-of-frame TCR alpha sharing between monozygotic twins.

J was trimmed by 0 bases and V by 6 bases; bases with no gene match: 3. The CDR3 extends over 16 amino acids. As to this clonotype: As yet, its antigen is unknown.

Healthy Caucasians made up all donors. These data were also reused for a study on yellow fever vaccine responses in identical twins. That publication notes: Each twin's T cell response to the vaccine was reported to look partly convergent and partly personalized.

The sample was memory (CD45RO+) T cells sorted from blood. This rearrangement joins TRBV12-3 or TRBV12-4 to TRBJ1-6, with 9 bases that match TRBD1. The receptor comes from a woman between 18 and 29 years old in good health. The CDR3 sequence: CASRRDRDSYNSPLHF. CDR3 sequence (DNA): TGTGCCAGCAGGAGGGACAGGGACTCCTATAATTCACCCCTCCACTTT.